The present TCR beta chain was sequenced within a study of T cell repertoires in cytomegalovirus infection. Study-level information: Indicated by public TCR beta signatures were CMV infection and matching HLA type. Whole-study results and caveats: Carriers of CMV plus the relevant HLA were identified by cumulative public TCR beta family frequency. In two of eight donors, the top clonotype was HLA-C-restricted CMV-specific.

This clonotype has just one count. What it binds is not known. TCRdb reprocessed the reads with MiXCR, giving one entry per CDR3 protein. The sample contains around 350,000 distinct CDR3 sequences, 15% to 20% of which appear only once. From germline, CDR1 is DFQATT and CDR2 SNEGSKA (reference sequence). The length of the CDR3 is 15 residues. V was pared by 0 bases and J by 4 bases, with 16 bases between. The specimen was PBMCs. The chain carries TRBV20-1 and TRBJ2-7; TRBD2 might be the D (5 bases). The receptor comes from a human donor in good health (CMV status not recorded). Some clones in this sample may be carry-over from other donors' samples. Here the CDR3 DNA reads TGCAGTGCTAGAGATCGCTCGGGGTATGCATACGAGCAGTACTTC. Residues: CSARDRSGYAYEQYF.